This T cell receptor (beta chain) came from a study of blood T cell repertoires in COVID-19. About the research overall: Specimens from acute and convalescent COVID-19 originated in the United States, Italy and Spain. Sources were T cells, B-cell-depleted T cells, or PBMCs; the material itself was cDNA or gDNA.

This CDR3 is built from 14 residues. In germline, CDR1 is ENHRY, CDR2 SYGVKD. Trimming left V 4 bases short and J 4 bases short, with 12 bases between. Per the original methods: Estimated nucleated cell counts came from reference gene primer amplification. Profiling relied on immunoSEQ multiplex PCR, and the TCRdb table lists in-frame clones only, not all of them. The V and J calls and clone size were taken over from that table, and D and trimming were inferred from the DNA. This sample has roughly 120,000 clones, with nearly 90% found just once. The chain couples TRBV10-3 to TRBJ2-3, with a possible D match to TRBD2 (6 bases). Sequencing input: peripheral blood. This receptor was taken from a human donor in a cohort sampled during active COVID-19. The CDR3 nucleotides are TGTGCCATCAGTGCCGGGCGGGACGCAGATACGCAGTATTTT. Translation: CAISAGRDADTQYF.